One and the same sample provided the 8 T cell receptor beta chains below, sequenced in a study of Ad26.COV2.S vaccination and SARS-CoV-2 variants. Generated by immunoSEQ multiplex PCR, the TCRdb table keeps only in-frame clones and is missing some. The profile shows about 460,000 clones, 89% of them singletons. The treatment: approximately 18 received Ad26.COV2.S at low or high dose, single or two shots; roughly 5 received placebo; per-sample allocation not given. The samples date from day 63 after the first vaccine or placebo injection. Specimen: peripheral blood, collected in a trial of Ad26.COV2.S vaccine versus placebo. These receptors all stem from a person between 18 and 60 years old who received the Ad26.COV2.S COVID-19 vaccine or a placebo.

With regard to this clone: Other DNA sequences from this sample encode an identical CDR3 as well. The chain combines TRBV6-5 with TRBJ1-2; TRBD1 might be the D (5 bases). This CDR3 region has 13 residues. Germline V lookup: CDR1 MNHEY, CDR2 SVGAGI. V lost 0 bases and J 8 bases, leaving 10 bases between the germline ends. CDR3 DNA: TGTGCCAGCAGTTACTCAGCAGGGTTGGGCTACACCTTC. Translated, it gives CASSYSAGLGYTF.

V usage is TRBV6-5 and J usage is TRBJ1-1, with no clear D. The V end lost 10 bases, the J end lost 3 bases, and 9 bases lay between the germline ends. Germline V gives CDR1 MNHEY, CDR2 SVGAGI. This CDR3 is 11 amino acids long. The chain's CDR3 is CATSLYTEAFF. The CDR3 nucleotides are TGTGCCACCAGCCTGTACACTGAAGCTTTCTTT.

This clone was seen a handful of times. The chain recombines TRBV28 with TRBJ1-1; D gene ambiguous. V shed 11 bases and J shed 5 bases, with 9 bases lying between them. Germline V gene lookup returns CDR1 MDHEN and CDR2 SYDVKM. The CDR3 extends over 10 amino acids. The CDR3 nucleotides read TGTGCCGTGGGCAGAACTGAAGCTTTCTTT. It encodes CAVGRTEAFF. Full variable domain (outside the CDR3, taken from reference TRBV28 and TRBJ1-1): DVKVTQSSRYLVKRTGEKVFLECVQDMDHENMFWYRQDPGLGLRLIYFSYDVKMKEKGDIPEGYSVSREKKERFSLILESASTNQTSMYLCAVGRTEAFFGQGTRLTVV.

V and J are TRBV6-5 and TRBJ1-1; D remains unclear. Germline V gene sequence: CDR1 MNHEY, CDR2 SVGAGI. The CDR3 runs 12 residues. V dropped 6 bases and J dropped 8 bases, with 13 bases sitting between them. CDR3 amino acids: CASRSHQIEAFF. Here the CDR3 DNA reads TGTGCCAGCAGATCACACCAGATCGAAGCTTTCTTT.

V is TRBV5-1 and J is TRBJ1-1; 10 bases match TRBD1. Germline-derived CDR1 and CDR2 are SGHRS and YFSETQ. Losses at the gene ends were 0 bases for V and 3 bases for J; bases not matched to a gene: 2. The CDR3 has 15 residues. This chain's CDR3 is CASSLGQGAYTEAFF. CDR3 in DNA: TGCGCCAGCAGCTTGGGACAGGGGGCCTACACTGAAGCTTTCTTT.

The CDR3 is CASRSIDTQYF. In DNA, the CDR3 is TGTGCCAGCAGATCCATAGATACGCAGTATTTT. The chain has TRBV3-1 (or the pseudogene TRBV3-2) and TRBJ2-3; D ambiguous. This CDR3 is 11 amino acids long. Germline CDR1 LGHDT, CDR2 YNNKEL (reference sequence). V was clipped by 6 bases and J by 5 bases, with 6 bases between them.

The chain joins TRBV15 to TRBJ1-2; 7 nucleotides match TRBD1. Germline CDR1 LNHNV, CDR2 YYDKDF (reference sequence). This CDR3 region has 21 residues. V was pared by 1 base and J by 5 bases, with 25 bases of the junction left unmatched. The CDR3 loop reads CATSRVPLKKPGQSPSYGYTF. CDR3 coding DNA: TGTGCCACCAGCAGAGTTCCTTTGAAAAAACCGGGACAGTCTCCATCTTATGGCTACACCTTC.

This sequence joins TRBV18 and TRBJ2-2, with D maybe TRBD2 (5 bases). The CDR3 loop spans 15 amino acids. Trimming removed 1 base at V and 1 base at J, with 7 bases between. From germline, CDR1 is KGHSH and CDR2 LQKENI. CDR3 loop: CASSPQDLNTGELFF. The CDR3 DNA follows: TGTGCCAGCTCACCACAGGACTTGAACACCGGGGAGCTGTTTTTT.